A selection of T cell receptor beta chains follows, all from one sample in a study of T cells in Graves' hyperthyroidism and ophthalmopathy. Each CDR3 protein is one row after TCRdb ran MiXCR on the multiplex PCR reads. The data hold around 700,000 distinct CDR3 sequences, with about 17% observed a single time. Sequenced sample: blood. The source of these receptors is a woman between 50 and 59 years old with Graves' hyperthyroidism that later progressed to Graves' ophthalmopathy. CDR3s include the opening cysteine and the closing phenylalanine or tryptophan.

j_gene,v_gene,CDR3aa
TRBJ1-1,TRBV5-1,CASRDRQGMNTEAFF
TRBJ1-1,TRBV5-1,CASSTGGAGNTEAFF
TRBJ1-3,TRBV7-9,CATHLTVSGNTIYF
TRBJ2-7,TRBV9,CASSVDGGYEQYF
TRBJ1-1,TRBV2,CASIGRGGPETAFF
TRBJ2-3,TRBV24-1,CATSGSGVTDTQYF
TRBJ1-1,TRBV6-6,CASSYSRSLGAFF
TRBJ1-2,TRBV18,CASSSTWTDGYTF
TRBJ2-2,TRBV7-3,CASSPHGGGTGELFF
TRBJ1-2,TRBV15,CATSRGGINYGYTF
TRBJ2-3,TRBV9,CASSVERLENSDTQYF
TRBJ2-2,TRBV3-1,CASSHPLITSPGELFF
TRBJ1-1,TRBV29-1,CSVEGGGATEAFF
TRBJ1-2,TRBV6-5,CASSFLKTEGSGYTF
TRBJ1-1,TRBV29-1,CSVDIVNTEAFF
TRBJ2-6,TRBV20-1,CSASPDSPGANVLTF
TRBJ2-7,TRBV18,CASSPPLAGVHEQYF
TRBJ2-3,TRBV5-1,CASSEGQGSTDTQYF
TRBJ1-1,TRBV6-1,CASSPNRGLNTEAFF
TRBJ2-3,TRBV4-1,CASSQAPLGTDTQYF
TRBJ2-5,TRBV5-1,CASSWLVAGDQETQYF
TRBJ2-3,TRBV2,CASNKRSGGLTNTQYF
TRBJ2-6,TRBV7-8,CASSLVGLDFSGANVLTF
TRBJ2-1,TRBV19,CASVGGTPGYNEQFF
TRBJ2-3,TRBV12-3/TRBV12-4,CASSLGPAGTQYF
TRBJ1-5,TRBV10-2,CASSEWGLNQPQHF
TRBJ1-2,TRBV2,CASVDRGLLGYTF
TRBJ1-2,TRBV11-2,CASSSSRDGYGYTF
TRBJ1-5,TRBV6-2/TRBV6-3,CASSYSLRDRAEDNQPQHF
TRBJ1-4,TRBV2,CASRVDRLGEKLFF
TRBJ1-5,TRBV30,CAWSGQNNQPQHF
TRBJ1-1,TRBV7-9,CASSLPVGGTEAFF
TRBJ2-3,TRBV20-1,CSARGYFPSGTDTQYF
TRBJ1-2,TRBV5-1,CASSLGRDRGHGYTF
TRBJ2-7,TRBV7-2,CASSFFRIGEQYF
TRBJ2-2,TRBV20-1,CSASRLAANTGELFF
TRBJ1-1,TRBV3-1,CASSQTGEAFF
TRBJ1-2,TRBV19,CASSIGGGYTF
TRBJ2-3,TRBV6-2/TRBV6-3,CASSSPLGGTTDTQYF
TRBJ2-1,TRBV15,CATSTDNEQFF
TRBJ1-1,TRBV5-6,CASSQEVGVAFF
TRBJ1-1,TRBV29-1,CSAAGSRGRYNRDTEAFF
TRBJ2-2,TRBV3-1,CASSQAGRARTGELFF
TRBJ1-4,TRBV15,CATSRVSRSPNEKLFF
TRBJ2-3,TRBV20-1,CSASAPTSGGSTDTQYF
TRBJ1-1,TRBV6-1,CASSSGTKDTEAFF
TRBJ1-1,TRBV30,CAWSVPIPERGDPNTEAFF